This is a list of T cell receptor beta chains from one sample in a study of T-cell memory formation after mild COVID-19. TCRdb processed the 5' RACE reads anew with MiXCR; each CDR3 protein has one entry. The sample holds about 180,000 distinct CDR3 sequences, 16% seen once. The sequenced sample consisted of PBMCs or a T cell subset sorted from them (not recorded which). These receptor sequences come from an adult woman who had mild COVID-19 (a few samples of this study predate the infection). Cell type and time point are not known. The CDR3 runs from the conserved cysteine through the conserved F or W. Each record gives: V gene, J gene, clone size, D gene, CDR3 DNA, CDR3 protein. The D gene is left open where the match is weak. Clone size is stated in some rows and not others, as once, few, many or a class when expanded.

v_call: TRBV3-1
j_call: TRBJ1-3
clone_size: -
d_call: -
cdr3_nt: TGTGCCAGCAGCCACCGATATGGGGTTGGAGGAAACACCATATATTTT
cdr3_aa: CASSHRYGVGGNTIYF

v_call: TRBV6-5
j_call: TRBJ1-3
clone_size: -
d_call: TRBD1
cdr3_nt: TGTGCCAGCAGTTATTCCGGGACAGGGCGACTTTCCGGAAACACCATATATTTT
cdr3_aa: CASSYSGTGRLSGNTIYF

v_call: TRBV7-8
j_call: TRBJ1-1
clone_size: -
d_call: -
cdr3_nt: TGTGCCAGCAGCTTAGGGTCAGGGGAAGGCGAAGCTTTCTTT
cdr3_aa: CASSLGSGEGEAFF

v_call: TRBV5-5
j_call: TRBJ1-5
clone_size: few
d_call: -
cdr3_nt: TGTGCCAGCAGCCCGTCCCAGGGTCTTGGCAATCAGCCCCAGCATTTT
cdr3_aa: CASSPSQGLGNQPQHF

v_call: TRBV7-9
j_call: TRBJ2-7
clone_size: -
d_call: -
cdr3_nt: TGTGCCAGCAGTTCTCTATTGGGAAACTCCTACGAGCAGTACTTC
cdr3_aa: CASSSLLGNSYEQYF

v_call: TRBV20-1
j_call: TRBJ2-1
clone_size: few
d_call: -
cdr3_nt: TGCAGTGCGGCCCCTTCGGGACTGCGAAGCTCCTACAATGAGCAGTTCTTC
cdr3_aa: CSAAPSGLRSSYNEQFF

v_call: TRBV24-1
j_call: TRBJ2-3
clone_size: few
d_call: TRBD1
cdr3_nt: TGTGCCACCAGTGACGGGACAGCGGCCTCCACAGATACGCAGTATTTT
cdr3_aa: CATSDGTAASTDTQYF

v_call: TRBV20-1
j_call: TRBJ1-1
clone_size: -
d_call: -
cdr3_nt: TGCAGTGCTGGAGAGTGGGGTAAGAACACTGAAGCTTTCTTT
cdr3_aa: CSAGEWGKNTEAFF

v_call: TRBV3-1
j_call: TRBJ1-1
clone_size: -
d_call: TRBD1
cdr3_nt: TGTGCCAGCAGCCGGGAGGGACAGGGGAACACTGAAGCTTTCTTT
cdr3_aa: CASSREGQGNTEAFF

v_call: TRBV15
j_call: TRBJ2-7
clone_size: -
d_call: TRBD2
cdr3_nt: TGTGCCACCAGCGTTGGGCGGGGCGGGGGCTACGAGCAGTACTTC
cdr3_aa: CATSVGRGGGYEQYF

v_call: TRBV12-3/TRBV12-4
j_call: TRBJ1-6
clone_size: -
d_call: -
cdr3_nt: TGTGCCAGCAGTTCGCGGGACACGGGTTTTTCACCCCTCCACTTT
cdr3_aa: CASSSRDTGFSPLHF

v_call: TRBV12-3/TRBV12-4
j_call: TRBJ1-5
clone_size: few
d_call: TRBD1
cdr3_nt: TGTGCCAGCAGTTTCAGGGGGACGTCGCTTCAGCCCCAGCATTTT
cdr3_aa: CASSFRGTSLQPQHF

v_call: TRBV5-1
j_call: TRBJ1-1
clone_size: few
d_call: TRBD1
cdr3_nt: TGCGCCAGCAGCTTGAGGACAGGGGGCATCCTGAACACTGAAGCTTTCTTT
cdr3_aa: CASSLRTGGILNTEAFF

v_call: TRBV7-2
j_call: TRBJ2-7
clone_size: -
d_call: -
cdr3_nt: TGTGCCAGCAGCTCCTCGTATGTATCAACCTACGAGCAGTACTTC
cdr3_aa: CASSSSYVSTYEQYF

v_call: TRBV7-2
j_call: TRBJ2-1
clone_size: few
d_call: TRBD2
cdr3_nt: TGTGCCAGCAGCCGGCTAGCGGGAGACAATGAGCAGTTCTTC
cdr3_aa: CASSRLAGDNEQFF

v_call: TRBV20-1
j_call: TRBJ1-5
clone_size: few
d_call: TRBD1
cdr3_nt: TGCAGTGCTAGAGTTGCGGGTCAACAGGGGAATCAGCCCCAGCATTTT
cdr3_aa: CSARVAGQQGNQPQHF

v_call: TRBV9
j_call: TRBJ2-1
clone_size: -
d_call: -
cdr3_nt: TGTGCCAGCAGCGAGGGCACAGGGTCCAATGAGCAGTTCTTC
cdr3_aa: CASSEGTGSNEQFF

v_call: TRBV3-1
j_call: TRBJ2-1
clone_size: few
d_call: -
cdr3_nt: TGTGCCAGCAGCCAAGAGCCTAGCTCCTACAATGAGCAGTTCTTC
cdr3_aa: CASSQEPSSYNEQFF

v_call: TRBV7-9
j_call: TRBJ2-3
clone_size: -
d_call: -
cdr3_nt: TGTGCCAGCGAACGGGCGGATACGCAGTATTTT
cdr3_aa: CASERADTQYF

v_call: TRBV5-1
j_call: TRBJ1-2
clone_size: few
d_call: TRBD1
cdr3_nt: TGCGCCAGCAGCTTCGGGACAGTAGGCTATGGCTACACCTTC
cdr3_aa: CASSFGTVGYGYTF

v_call: TRBV9
j_call: TRBJ2-7
clone_size: few
d_call: -
cdr3_nt: TGTGCCAGCAGCGCAGATTCGACGGGTGCGCTCGAGCAGTACTTC
cdr3_aa: CASSADSTGALEQYF

v_call: TRBV5-1
j_call: TRBJ2-3
clone_size: few
d_call: -
cdr3_nt: TGCGCCAGCAGCTTGGTTAGCGGAGGAGATACGCAGTATTTT
cdr3_aa: CASSLVSGGDTQYF

v_call: TRBV12-3/TRBV12-4
j_call: TRBJ2-5
clone_size: -
d_call: -
cdr3_nt: TGTGCCAGCAGTTTAGGGACAGTACAAGAGACCCAGTACTTC
cdr3_aa: CASSLGTVQETQYF

v_call: TRBV24-1
j_call: TRBJ2-6
clone_size: few
d_call: TRBD1
cdr3_nt: TGTGCCACCAGTGATACCGGGACAGGTGGGGCCAACGTCCTGACTTTC
cdr3_aa: CATSDTGTGGANVLTF

v_call: TRBV5-6
j_call: TRBJ2-2
clone_size: few
d_call: -
cdr3_nt: TGTGCCAGCAGCTTTGACAGGTTAAACACCGGGGAGCTGTTTTTT
cdr3_aa: CASSFDRLNTGELFF

v_call: TRBV4-1
j_call: TRBJ2-5
clone_size: -
d_call: -
cdr3_nt: TGCGCCAGCAGCCAAGCCCTTTTGCGAAGAGGCCAAGAGACCCAGTACTTC
cdr3_aa: CASSQALLRRGQETQYF

v_call: TRBV5-1
j_call: TRBJ2-1
clone_size: few
d_call: -
cdr3_nt: TGCGCCAGCAGCTTGGCGGACACACCCTACAATGAGCAGTTCTTC
cdr3_aa: CASSLADTPYNEQFF

v_call: TRBV3-1
j_call: TRBJ2-5
clone_size: -
d_call: TRBD2
cdr3_nt: TGTGCCAGCAGCCCATGGCTAGCGGGGGGTGAAGAGACCCAGTACTTC
cdr3_aa: CASSPWLAGGEETQYF

v_call: TRBV3-1
j_call: TRBJ2-7
clone_size: few
d_call: -
cdr3_nt: TGTGCCAGCAGCGCGATGAGGGAGGTTTGGGAGCAGTACTTC
cdr3_aa: CASSAMREVWEQYF

v_call: TRBV30
j_call: TRBJ1-3
clone_size: -
d_call: -
cdr3_nt: TGTGCCTGGGGGGCAGGGAACCCTGGAAACACCATATATTTT
cdr3_aa: CAWGAGNPGNTIYF

v_call: TRBV7-2
j_call: TRBJ2-1
clone_size: -
d_call: -
cdr3_nt: TGTGCCAGCAGCCCCCCCGTGGGCGAGCAGTTCTTC
cdr3_aa: CASSPPVGEQFF

v_call: TRBV12-2
j_call: TRBJ1-5
clone_size: -
d_call: -
cdr3_nt: TGTGCAAGTCGCTTAGCGCCCTTGAGACAGGGGAATCAGCCCCAGCATTTT
cdr3_aa: CASRLAPLRQGNQPQHF

v_call: TRBV24-1
j_call: TRBJ2-3
clone_size: -
d_call: -
cdr3_nt: TGTGCCACCAGTGATTTAATTCTTGGGGGGAGCACAGATACGCAGTATTTT
cdr3_aa: CATSDLILGGSTDTQYF

v_call: TRBV6-5
j_call: TRBJ2-3
clone_size: -
d_call: TRBD2
cdr3_nt: TGTGCCAGCAGTTACCAACCGGGGACTAGCGGGAGGACAGATACGCAGTATTTT
cdr3_aa: CASSYQPGTSGRTDTQYF

v_call: TRBV12-3/TRBV12-4
j_call: TRBJ2-3
clone_size: -
d_call: TRBD1
cdr3_nt: TGTGCCAGCAGCCCAACACGGGACAGGGGTGATACGCAGTATTTT
cdr3_aa: CASSPTRDRGDTQYF

v_call: TRBV6-6
j_call: TRBJ2-7
clone_size: -
d_call: TRBD2
cdr3_nt: TGTGCCAGCAGTCGACCCGTGAGGGAGGGGTCAGCCTCCTACGAGCAGTACTTC
cdr3_aa: CASSRPVREGSASYEQYF

v_call: TRBV5-1
j_call: TRBJ2-3
clone_size: medium-sized
d_call: -
cdr3_nt: TGCGCCAGCAGCGTCCGGGACCTCAGCCGTTACACAGATACGCAGTATTTT
cdr3_aa: CASSVRDLSRYTDTQYF

v_call: TRBV20-1
j_call: TRBJ1-6
clone_size: -
d_call: TRBD1
cdr3_nt: TGCAGTGCTAGAGATCCGGGACAGAACTATAATTCACCCCTCCACTTT
cdr3_aa: CSARDPGQNYNSPLHF

v_call: TRBV4-1
j_call: TRBJ1-5
clone_size: -
d_call: -
cdr3_nt: TGCGCCAGCAGCCAAGATGGGAATCAGCCCCAGCATTTT
cdr3_aa: CASSQDGNQPQHF

v_call: TRBV11-2
j_call: TRBJ2-5
clone_size: few
d_call: -
cdr3_nt: TGTGCCAGCAGCCCCCCGGGGGCGGAGACCCAGTACTTC
cdr3_aa: CASSPPGAETQYF

v_call: TRBV5-1
j_call: TRBJ2-3
clone_size: -
d_call: -
cdr3_nt: TGCGCCAGCAGCTTGTCCAGCGCAACTAGCACAGATACGCAGTATTTT
cdr3_aa: CASSLSSATSTDTQYF

v_call: TRBV24-1
j_call: TRBJ2-3
clone_size: few
d_call: -
cdr3_nt: TGTGCCACCATGGAGGAGATCACAGATACGCAGTATTTT
cdr3_aa: CATMEEITDTQYF

v_call: TRBV20-1
j_call: TRBJ1-2
clone_size: -
d_call: TRBD1
cdr3_nt: TGCAGTGCTAGAGAAGGAGGAGGGGGCGCATTTGGCTACACCTTC
cdr3_aa: CSAREGGGGAFGYTF

v_call: TRBV20-1
j_call: TRBJ2-1
clone_size: -
d_call: -
cdr3_nt: TGCAGTGCTAGAGATCGCCTAGGGTACAATGAGCAGTTCTTC
cdr3_aa: CSARDRLGYNEQFF

v_call: TRBV7-2
j_call: TRBJ1-2
clone_size: few
d_call: -
cdr3_nt: TGTGCCAGCAGCTTAGACAGGCAGACTAACTATGGCTACACCTTC
cdr3_aa: CASSLDRQTNYGYTF

v_call: TRBV11-2
j_call: TRBJ1-1
clone_size: few
d_call: TRBD1
cdr3_nt: TGTGCCAGCAGCTTCATGACAGGGGGCAAAACTTTCTTT
cdr3_aa: CASSFMTGGKTFF

v_call: TRBV10-2
j_call: TRBJ2-5
clone_size: few
d_call: -
cdr3_nt: TGCGCCAGCAGTGAGAATGGTGGAGGACAAGAGACCCAGTACTTC
cdr3_aa: CASSENGGGQETQYF

v_call: TRBV15
j_call: TRBJ2-3
clone_size: -
d_call: -
cdr3_nt: TGTGCCACCAGCAGAGAGGTGCTTGGGCAGGGTCGCACAGATACGCAGTATTTT
cdr3_aa: CATSREVLGQGRTDTQYF

v_call: TRBV7-2
j_call: TRBJ1-1
clone_size: -
d_call: TRBD1
cdr3_nt: TGTGCCAGCAGCTTAGTCGGACAGGTGGAGACTGAAGCTTTCTTT
cdr3_aa: CASSLVGQVETEAFF

v_call: TRBV11-3
j_call: TRBJ2-3
clone_size: -
d_call: TRBD2
cdr3_nt: TGTGCCAGCAGCAAGGGACTAGCGCCCCGCACAGATACGCAGTATTTT
cdr3_aa: CASSKGLAPRTDTQYF

v_call: TRBV12-3/TRBV12-4
j_call: TRBJ2-7
clone_size: few
d_call: -
cdr3_nt: TGTGCCAGCAGTCAGACAAACTACGAGCAGTACTTC
cdr3_aa: CASSQTNYEQYF